The 26 T cell receptor beta chains below come from one sample, sequenced in a study of T-cell reconstitution after alpha-beta-depleted transplantation in children. Unique molecular identifiers were used in preparing the TCRbeta library. TCRdb used MiXCR to reprocess the PCR reads, holding one entry per CDR3 protein. The sample records roughly 400,000 distinct CDR3 sequences, 20% being singletons. The specimen was PBMCs from the stem cell graft donor, collected from the stem cell graft. The receptors stem from a human donor who donated a stem cell graft to a child with acute myeloid leukemia.

The V gene is TRBV12-3 or TRBV12-4, the J gene TRBJ1-1, with TRBD1 as a possible D gene (5 bases). Trimming removed 3 bases at V and 4 bases at J, with 9 bases between. The length of the CDR3 is 13 residues. This CDR3 is CASSFWGGTEAFF. The CDR3 region has the DNA TGTGCCAGCAGTTTTTGGGGCGGCACTGAAGCTTTCTTT.

V is TRBV28 and J is TRBJ2-7, with D perhaps TRBD2 (5 bases). The V end was cut by 6 bases, the J end by 3 bases, with 9 bases between. The CDR3 consists of 12 residues. Germline V gene lookup returns CDR1 MDHEN and CDR2 SYDVKM. CDR3 region: CASRREGYEQYF. The DNA of the CDR3 is TGTGCCAGCAGGAGGGAAGGCTACGAGCAGTACTTC.

The rearrangement links TRBV4-1 to TRBJ2-7, with 9 bases aligning to TRBD1. With V trimmed by 4 bases and J by 5 bases, 15 bases remained unmatched. This CDR3 has 17 amino acids. The germline gives CDR1 MGHRA, CDR2 YSYEKL. CDR3 region: CASSLNSLGTGFHEQYF. The CDR3 DNA follows: TGCGCCAGCAGCCTAAACTCCCTCGGGACAGGGTTCCACGAGCAGTACTTC.

This clonotype was seen a handful of times. The chain joins TRBV5-1 to TRBJ2-7; tentatively, D is TRBD1 or TRBD2 (5 bases each). In germline, CDR1 is SGHRS, CDR2 YFSETQ. Trimming pared 0 bases from V and 5 bases from J, leaving 12 bases between. CDR3 size: 14 residues. The CDR3 here is CASSLEGRDHEQYF. The CDR3, as DNA: TGCGCCAGCAGCTTGGAAGGCAGGGACCACGAGCAGTACTTC.

This clonotype has at least ten counts. This chain connects TRBV20-1 to TRBJ2-7; no firm D call. There are 11 residues in the CDR3. V lost 2 bases and J 6 bases, leaving 8 bases between the germline ends. Per the germline V gene, CDR1 is DFQATT and CDR2 is SNEGSKA (reference sequence). CDR3 sequence: CSARWGSEQYF. CDR3 coding DNA: TGCAGTGCTAGATGGGGTTCCGAGCAGTACTTC.

This clonotype was detected a few times. V gene TRBV18 combines with J gene TRBJ2-7; D call uncertain. There are 13 residues in the CDR3. In germline, CDR1 is KGHSH, CDR2 LQKENI. V shed 0 bases and J shed 4 bases, with 7 bases lying between them. The CDR3 bases are TGTGCCAGCTCACCACCAGGATCATACGAGCAGTACTTC. It specifies CASSPPGSYEQYF.

This CDR3 is CASSLAGRSYNEQFF. CDR3 nucleotide sequence: TGCGCCAGCAGCTTGGCAGGGCGTTCCTACAATGAGCAGTTCTTC. The rearrangement uses TRBV5-1 and TRBJ2-1; perhaps TRBD1 as D (5 bases). Germline-derived CDR1 and CDR2 are SGHRS and YFSETQ. Trimming removed 0 bases from V and 1 base from J, with 8 bases in between. There are 15 residues in the CDR3.

This clonotype was seen only a few times. The V gene is TRBV6-2 or TRBV6-3, the J gene TRBJ2-1; 9 nucleotides agree with TRBD2. Germline CDR1 and CDR2: MNHEY and SVGEGT. V gave up 7 bases and J gave up 7 bases; unmatched junction bases: 5. The CDR3 runs to 13 residues. CDR3 in DNA: TGTGCCAGCAAGGCGGGAGGGGGGAATGAGCAGTTCTTC. This translates into CASKAGGGNEQFF.

Only a few counts were recorded for this clonotype. The rearrangement joins TRBV7-3 to TRBJ2-1, with TRBD2 matching over 8 bases. CDR1 is SGHTA and CDR2 is FQGTGA in the germline V gene. V gave up 6 bases and J gave up 8 bases; unmatched junction bases: 9. The CDR3 has 14 residues. The CDR3 DNA reads as TGTGCCAGCAGATCAGGACTAGCTGCGGATGAGCAGTTCTTC. Its protein product is CASRSGLAADEQFF.

This clonotype turned up a few times. The genes are TRBV3-1 and TRBJ2-6; D unresolved. The CDR3 loop spans 17 amino acids. V was clipped by 1 base and J by 0 bases, with 10 bases between them. Germline V gene sequence: CDR1 LGHDT, CDR2 YNNKEL (reference sequence). CDR3 loop: CASSQGASISGANVLTF. CDR3 in DNA: TGTGCCAGCAGCCAAGGGGCAAGTATCTCTGGGGCCAACGTCCTGACTTTC.

The chain employs TRBV10-3 and TRBJ2-1; no reliable D call. The V end was cut by 7 bases, the J end by 5 bases, with 18 bases between. Germline-derived CDR1 and CDR2 are ENHRY and SYGVKD. CDR3 length: 15 amino acids. This chain's CDR3 is CAITGGLEEDNEQFF. CDR3 bases: TGTGCCATCACAGGTGGCCTAGAAGAGGACAATGAGCAGTTCTTC.

The chain employs TRBV5-5 and TRBJ1-2; no reliable D call. The CDR3 contains 15 residues. Germline CDR1 is SGHKS and CDR2 is YYEKEE (reference sequence). The V end lost 0 bases, the J end lost 6 bases, and 15 bases lay between the germline ends. CDR3 sequence: CASSLEASVAHGYTF. The CDR3 nucleotides read TGTGCCAGCAGCTTGGAGGCCAGCGTAGCGCATGGCTACACCTTC.

This clonotype was found a few times. CDR3 coding DNA: TGCGCCAGCAGCCCGAAGACTAGCGGGACCTACTACGAGCAGTACTTC. Its translation: CASSPKTSGTYYEQYF. The chain joins TRBV5-1 to TRBJ2-7; 11 bases align to TRBD2. After removal of 4 bases from V and 3 bases from J, the junction contained 9 bases not matched to a gene. Germline CDR1 SGHRS, CDR2 YFSETQ. This CDR3 has 16 amino acids.

This clonotype appeared a few times. This chain connects TRBV9 to TRBJ2-7, with D uncertain. The CDR3 length is 15 residues. Trimming stripped 3 bases from V and 7 bases from J, with 20 bases between. The germline gives CDR1 SGDLS, CDR2 YYNGEE. The DNA of the CDR3 is TGTGCCAGCAGCGCGTACTATACCACGTTAGAGGAGCAGTACTTC. This codes for CASSAYYTTLEEQYF.

This clonotype was observed a handful of times. This chain uses TRBV5-1 with TRBJ2-2, with unresolved D. Between the trimmed V and J ends, which lost 0 bases and 7 bases, there was a span of 13 bases. Germline values: CDR1 SGHRS, CDR2 YFSETQ. The CDR3 runs to 15 residues. The CDR3 region has the DNA TGCGCCAGCAGCTTGGGATCCCTAACCCACGGGGAGCTGTTTTTT. Protein: CASSLGSLTHGELFF.

This clonotype was seen at least ten times. The rearrangement joins TRBV20-1 to TRBJ2-7; 12 bases line up with TRBD2. CDR3 length: 14 amino acids. Germline lookup yields CDR1 DFQATT and CDR2 SNEGSKA (reference sequence). Losses at the gene ends were 3 bases for V and 7 bases for J; bases not matched to a gene: 7. The CDR3 DNA sequence: TGCAGTGCTAGTCCTAGCGGGAGGGCCTGGGAGCAGTACTTC. Translating it yields CSASPSGRAWEQYF.

The J gene is TRBJ2-7, the V gene TRBV28; TRBD1 matches at 8 bases. V dropped 6 bases and J dropped 2; count of bases not matched to a gene: 6. The CDR3 totals 14 residues. Per germline, CDR1 MDHEN and CDR2 SYDVKM. CDR3 amino acids: CASRDPGQAYEQYF. Written as DNA, the CDR3 is TGTGCCAGCAGAGACCCGGGACAGGCCTACGAGCAGTACTTC.

V and J are TRBV27 and TRBJ2-1; TRBD1 aligns across 7 bases. V shed 1 base and J 2 bases; nucleotides not matched to a gene: 8. The CDR3 is 17 amino acids. The V gene's germline CDR1 is MNHEY and CDR2 SMNVEV (reference sequence). The DNA of the CDR3 is TGTGCCAGCAGTTTATACCCGGGACAGAGGACCTACAATGAGCAGTTCTTC. Protein: CASSLYPGQRTYNEQFF.

A few counts support this clonotype. The V and J genes are TRBV25-1 and TRBJ2-7; TRBD1 aligns across 11 bases. The junction had 4 bases not matched to a gene; V was cut back by 0 bases and J by 6 bases. The length of the CDR3 is 15 residues. Germline V gene sequence: CDR1 MGHDK, CDR2 SYGVNS. The DNA for the CDR3 is TGTGCCAGCAGTGAATACAGGACAGGGGGCGGCGAGCAGTACTTC. It yields the protein CASSEYRTGGGEQYF.

This chain connects TRBV5-1 to TRBJ2-3, with 7 bases lining up with TRBD1. Germline values: CDR1 SGHRS, CDR2 YFSETQ. V lost 8 bases, J lost 0 bases, and 9 bases stayed unmatched. The CDR3 is made up of 15 amino acids. The CDR3 is CASFQSGQSTDTQYF. CDR3 nucleotides: TGCGCCAGTTTCCAATCGGGACAGAGCACAGATACGCAGTATTTT.

This clonotype appeared a few times. The chain joins TRBV29-1 to TRBJ2-5; TRBD1 matches 9 bases. The CDR3 runs 15 residues. Losses at the gene ends were 2 bases for V and 1 base for J; bases not matched to a gene: 5. The germline CDR1 and CDR2 sequences are SQVTM and ANQGSEA. CDR3 residues: CSVESTGGFQETQYF. The CDR3 region has the DNA TGCAGCGTTGAAAGCACAGGGGGCTTCCAAGAGACCCAGTACTTC.

The chain combines TRBV29-1 with TRBJ2-2; no reliable D call. The CDR3 has 12 amino acids. Looked up from germline, CDR1 is SQVTM and CDR2 is ANQGSEA. The CDR3 DNA reads as TGCAGTGATAAGCCGAACACCGGGGAGCTGTTTTTT. This encodes CSDKPNTGELFF.

This clonotype has just a few counts. The chain is built from TRBV7-9 and TRBJ2-1, with TRBD1 identical over 7 bases. CDR1 and CDR2 from the germline V gene are SEHNR and FQNEAQ (reference sequence). V lost 3 bases to trimming and J lost 6 bases; unmatched junction nucleotides: 5. The CDR3 loop spans 14 amino acids. The chain's CDR3 is CASSFQGQTNEQFF. In nucleotides, the CDR3 is TGTGCCAGCAGCTTCCAGGGACAGACCAATGAGCAGTTCTTC.

The chain uses TRBV5-1 and TRBJ2-5; D possibly corresponds to TRBD1 (6 bases). Germline V gene sequence: CDR1 SGHRS, CDR2 YFSETQ. This CDR3 has 14 residues. Trimming shortened V by 3 bases and J by 1 base, and 10 bases separated the two germline ends. The CDR3 region is CASSSQGIQETQYF. Written as DNA, the CDR3 is TGCGCCAGCAGCTCGCAGGGGATCCAAGAGACCCAGTACTTC.

V is TRBV20-1 and J is TRBJ1-4; D remains ambiguous. The ends were cut back, 3 bases at V and 5 bases at J, with 10 bases in the middle. Germline CDR1 reads DFQATT; CDR2 reads SNEGSKA (reference sequence). The CDR3 sequence is 13 residues long. This CDR3 reads CSASVQTNEKLFF. CDR3 in DNA: TGCAGTGCTAGTGTACAGACAAATGAAAAACTGTTTTTT.

The genes are TRBV7-9 and TRBJ2-2; 8 bases are a match to TRBD2. V gave up 3 bases and J gave up 7 bases; unmatched junction bases: 13. Germline V gene lookup returns CDR1 SEHNR and CDR2 FQNEAQ (reference sequence). The CDR3 totals 17 residues. CDR3 loop: CASSFSAGGNRDGELFF. CDR3 sequence (DNA): TGTGCCAGCAGCTTTTCGGCGGGAGGAAATCGGGACGGGGAGCTGTTTTTT.